This TCR beta chain was recorded in a study of T cells in Graves' hyperthyroidism and ophthalmopathy. Study-level points and caveats: Prediction of ophthalmopathy progression came a median 6.5 months pre-onset.

V was cut by 0 bases and J by 3 bases, with 16 bases left in between. Germline lookup yields CDR1 SGDLS and CDR2 YYNGEE. The CDR3 runs to 16 residues. RNA transcripts served as the template for amplifying TCR beta CDR3 regions. Carried out on the TCR CDR3, a first-round RT-PCR used the HTBI primer set. TCRdb re-called the multiplex PCR reads through MiXCR, storing one row per CDR3 protein. The data show hundreds of thousands of distinct CDR3 sequences, with just under 45% seen just once and approximately 6.8% held by the top ten. This clonotype came up a few times. What it binds is unknown. The chain joins TRBV9 to TRBJ2-7; a weak D match, TRBD1 (6 bases). Sequenced input: peripheral blood or thyroid tissue (not recorded which). The receptor was isolated from an adult man with Graves' disease, either hyperthyroidism or ophthalmopathy (not recorded which). CDR3 nucleotides: TGTGCCAGCAGCGTAGCTCCTGGGGGCGCGGTCTACGAGCAGTACTTC. The encoded protein is CASSVAPGGAVYEQYF.